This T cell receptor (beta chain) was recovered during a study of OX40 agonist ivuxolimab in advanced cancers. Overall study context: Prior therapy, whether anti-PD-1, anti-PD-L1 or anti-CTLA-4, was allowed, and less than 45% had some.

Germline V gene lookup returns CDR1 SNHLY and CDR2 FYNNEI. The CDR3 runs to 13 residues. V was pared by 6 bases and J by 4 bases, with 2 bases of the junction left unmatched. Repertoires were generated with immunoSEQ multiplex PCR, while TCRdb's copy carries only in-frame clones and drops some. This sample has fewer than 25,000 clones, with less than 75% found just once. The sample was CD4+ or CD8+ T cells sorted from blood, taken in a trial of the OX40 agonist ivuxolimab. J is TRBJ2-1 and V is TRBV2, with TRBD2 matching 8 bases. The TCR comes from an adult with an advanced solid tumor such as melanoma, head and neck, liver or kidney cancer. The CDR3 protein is CASRAGGYNEQFF. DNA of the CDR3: TGTGCCAGCAGGGCGGGAGGATACAATGAGCAGTTCTTC.